One and the same sample provided the 14 T cell receptor beta chains below, sequenced in a study of cytomegalovirus exposure and HLA in healthy donors. The PCR employed 60 Vbeta primers together with 13 Jbeta primers. Data came from immunoSEQ multiplex PCR; TCRdb stores just in-frame clones and leaves some out. The data show about 150,000 clones, with less than 85% seen just once and about 6.7% held by the top ten. Sequenced sample: PBMCs. The receptors were gathered from a man aged 50 to 60 in good health and CMV-seropositive.

The chain is built from TRBV5-1 and TRBJ2-5, with D unresolved. Per germline, CDR1 SGHRS and CDR2 YFSETQ. The V and J ends lost 0 bases and 4 bases respectively, with 7 bases between them. This CDR3 has 13 amino acids. The CDR3 is CASSLVRGETQYF. CDR3 sequence (DNA): TGCGCCAGCAGCTTGGTGCGAGGAGAGACCCAGTACTTC. The entire variable domain, with the rest obtained from reference TRBV5-1 and TRBJ2-5, is as follows: KAGVTQTPRYLIKTRGQQVTLSCSPISGHRSVSWYQQTPGQGLQFLFEYFSETQRNKGNFPGRFSGRQFSNSRSEMNVSTLELGDSALYLCASSLVRGETQYFGPGTRLLVL.

J is TRBJ2-2 and V is TRBV19; 10 bases align to TRBD2. V dropped 4 bases and J dropped 4; count of bases not matched to a gene: 12. The CDR3 totals 18 residues. CDR1 and CDR2 from the germline V gene are LNHDA and SQIVND (reference sequence). DNA for the CDR3: TGTGCCAGTAGTACGGGACTAGCGCCGACACGGACCACCGGGGAGCTGTTTTTT. This encodes CASSTGLAPTRTTGELFF.

This clone was recorded a few times. V is TRBV5-1 and J is TRBJ1-1, with 7 nucleotides matching TRBD1. CDR1 and CDR2 (germline): SGHRS, YFSETQ. V shed 0 bases, J shed 1 base, and the junction held 6 bases outside the gene matches. There are 16 residues in the CDR3. CDR3 DNA: TGCGCCAGCAGCTTGGGTATTGGGACAGCGAACACTGAAGCTTTCTTT. Encoded protein: CASSLGIGTANTEAFF.

This chain joins TRBV7-3 and TRBJ1-6; no firm D call. Germline CDR1 SGHTA, CDR2 FQGTGA. Trimming removed 2 bases at V and 6 bases at J, with 14 bases between. The CDR3 consists of 16 residues. The CDR3 DNA sequence: TGTGCCAGCAGCTTACTCGGCGGAGGCCGTAATTCACCCCTCCACTTT. It encodes CASSLLGGGRNSPLHF.

The chain links TRBV18 to TRBJ1-4, with D perhaps matching TRBD1 (5 bases). The CDR3 covers 16 residues. Germline CDR1 and CDR2: KGHSH and LQKENI. Trimming removed 3 bases at V and 8 bases at J, with 19 bases between. The CDR3 region has the DNA TGTGCCAGCTCACCTCGTGTCGCAGGGTTGGGCGAAAAACTGTTTTTT. Its protein is CASSPRVAGLGEKLFF.

This chain joins TRBV27 and TRBJ2-6, with D possibly TRBD1 on 6 matching bases. Germline V gene lookup returns CDR1 MNHEY and CDR2 SMNVEV (reference sequence). This CDR3 region has 18 residues. Trimming took off 6 bases at V and 0 bases at J, with 18 bases between the two ends. The CDR3 sequence: CASRSYRVGVSGANVLTF. CDR3 DNA sequence: TGTGCCAGCAGGTCATACAGGGTGGGGGTCTCTGGGGCCAACGTCCTGACTTTC.

In regard to this clone: Other DNA sequences within the sample encode an identical CDR3. This chain uses TRBV9 with TRBJ2-7; D is unresolved. This CDR3 comprises 14 residues. Germline CDR1 is SGDLS and CDR2 is YYNGEE. Trimming took off 2 bases at V and 1 base at J, with 10 bases between the two ends. This CDR3 reads CASSVTSTSYEQYF. The CDR3 nucleotides are TGTGCCAGCAGCGTCACTTCCACTTCCTACGAGCAGTACTTC.

The chain carries TRBV28 and TRBJ1-1, with D unresolved. Germline assignment: CDR1 MDHEN and CDR2 SYDVKM. Trimming removed 3 bases at V and 2 bases at J, with 10 bases between. This CDR3 is built from 14 residues. CDR3 region: CASSLRQFNTEAFF. CDR3 DNA sequence: TGTGCCAGCAGTTTGAGGCAATTTAACACTGAAGCTTTCTTT.

CDR3 nucleotides: TGTGCCAGCAGTGAAGCCCGGACAGGGGGAGTCTACACCTTC. Residues: CASSEARTGGVYTF. The rearrangement links TRBV6-1 to TRBJ1-2; 10 bases agree with TRBD1. This CDR3 region has 14 residues. Germline trimming cut 0 bases from V and 10 bases from J; bases unmatched to any gene: 5. Germline CDR1 MNHNS, CDR2 SASEGT.

This clone occurred a few times. The V and J genes are TRBV7-8 and TRBJ2-1, with D perhaps matching TRBD2 (6 bases). With 5 bases removed from V and 3 bases from J, the gap between germline ends came to 14 bases. Per germline, CDR1 SGHVS and CDR2 FQNEAQ. There are 15 residues in the CDR3. Written as DNA, the CDR3 is TGTGCCAGCAGCGCGAGCGGGTTGGGCTACAATGAGCAGTTCTTC. Amino acid sequence: CASSASGLGYNEQFF.

The chain is built from TRBV27 and TRBJ2-2; D may be TRBD2 (6 bases). Looked up from germline, CDR1 is MNHEY and CDR2 is SMNVEV (reference sequence). This CDR3 is built from 16 residues. The V gene lost 3 bases and the J gene lost 0 bases, with 11 bases spanning the gap. CDR3 sequence (DNA): TGTGCCAGCAGTTTTGGGGCGGGGTCGAACACCGGGGAGCTGTTTTTT. The encoded protein is CASSFGAGSNTGELFF.

V gene TRBV6-4 combines with J gene TRBJ2-5; 14 bases fit TRBD2. CDR3 size: 14 residues. CDR1 is MRHNA and CDR2 is SNTAGT in the germline V gene. The J segment lost 5 bases and the V segment lost 7 bases, leaving 3 bases of the junction unmatched. The CDR3 coding sequence is TGTGCCAGCACAAGACTAGCGGGAGGGGAGACCCAGTACTTC. Translation: CASTRLAGGETQYF.

There are a few counts of this clone. This same CDR3 is encoded by further DNA sequences in the sample. This chain joins TRBV18 and TRBJ1-4; D is uncertain. Looked up from germline, CDR1 is KGHSH and CDR2 is LQKENI. The V end lost 2 bases, the J end lost 7 bases, and 8 bases lay between the germline ends. The CDR3 length is 13 residues. DNA for the CDR3: TGTGCCAGCTCACCATCTCGGGGTGAAAAACTGTTTTTT. It specifies CASSPSRGEKLFF.

This clone occurred a few times. The chain combines TRBV5-1 with TRBJ1-1; 7 bases map to TRBD1. V was pared by 4 bases and J by 2 bases, with 5 bases of the junction left unmatched. The CDR3 contains 14 residues. The germline gives CDR1 SGHRS, CDR2 YFSETQ. CDR3: CASSPGTANTEAFF. The CDR3 DNA is TGCGCCAGCAGCCCTGGGACAGCCAACACTGAAGCTTTCTTT.